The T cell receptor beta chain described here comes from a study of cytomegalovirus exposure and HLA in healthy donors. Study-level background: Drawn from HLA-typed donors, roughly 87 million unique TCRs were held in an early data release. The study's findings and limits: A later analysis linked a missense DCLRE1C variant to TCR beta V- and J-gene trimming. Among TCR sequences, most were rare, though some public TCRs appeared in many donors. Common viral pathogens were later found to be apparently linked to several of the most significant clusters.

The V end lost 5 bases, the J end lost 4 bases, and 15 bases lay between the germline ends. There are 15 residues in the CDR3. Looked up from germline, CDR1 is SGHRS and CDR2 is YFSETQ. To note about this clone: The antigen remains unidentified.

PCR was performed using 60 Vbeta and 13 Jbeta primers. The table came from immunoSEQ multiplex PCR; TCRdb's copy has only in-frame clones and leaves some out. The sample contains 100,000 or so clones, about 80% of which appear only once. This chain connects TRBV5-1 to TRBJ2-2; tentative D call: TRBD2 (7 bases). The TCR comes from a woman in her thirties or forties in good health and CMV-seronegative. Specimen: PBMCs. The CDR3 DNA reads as TGCGCCAGCAGTCGGGGGGCTTTGACCACCGGGGAGCTGTTTTTT. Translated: CASSRGALTTGELFF.